This T cell receptor beta chain was profiled in a study of Graves' ophthalmopathy and Graves' hyperthyroidism. Study conclusions and caveats: Detected in blood as well were most expanded thyroid clonotypes with frequency above 0.001.

The germline gives CDR1 SGHTA, CDR2 FQGTGA. The V end lost 1 base, the J end lost 6 bases, and 13 bases lay between the germline ends. The CDR3 spans 16 residues. About this clonotype itself: Its antigen is as yet unknown.

TCR beta CDR3 regions were amplified from RNA transcripts. After a first-round RT-PCR with HTBI primers, a second-round multiplex PCR was run. TCRdb redid the calling of the multiplex PCR reads with MiXCR, one entry per CDR3 protein. This table has 350,000 to 400,000 distinct CDR3 sequences, approximately 15% appearing once. The clonotype was recovered from a woman younger than 30 with stable Graves' hyperthyroidism. The chain uses TRBV7-3 and TRBJ1-6, with D unresolved. Material: peripheral blood. The CDR3 DNA follows: TGTGCCAGCAGCTTAAGCGTCCGGACGGTTAATTCACCCCTCCACTTT. It specifies CASSLSVRTVNSPLHF.